Presented here are 24 T cell receptor beta chains from one specimen sequenced in a study of blood T cell repertoires in COVID-19 (TCRdb year 2020). Library creation used the immunoSEQ multiplex PCR assay. TCRdb re-hosts the immuneACCESS table, in-frame sequences only. Its copies lack some clones; in the studies checked, an unresolved V gene accounts for under half of them, and the cause for the rest is not known. This sample holds around 170,000 clones; about 85% were observed only once. The ten largest clones add up to around 25% of the sample. The specimen sequenced was peripheral blood. These receptors originate from a man aged 55 to 70 with acute or convalescent COVID-19.

The chain uses TRBV28 and TRBJ1-5, with 9 bases fitting TRBD1. Germline CDR1 and CDR2: MDHEN and SYDVKM. The CDR3 contains 15 residues. Germline trimming cut 6 bases from V and 1 base from J; bases unmatched to any gene: 4. The CDR3 loop is CASRPQGASNQPQHF. The CDR3 region has the DNA TGTGCCAGCAGGCCACAGGGGGCAAGCAATCAGCCCCAGCATTTT. Full variable domain (missing parts from reference TRBV28 and TRBJ1-5): DVKVTQSSRYLVKRTGEKVFLECVQDMDHENMFWYRQDPGLGLRLIYFSYDVKMKEKGDIPEGYSVSREKKERFSLILESASTNQTSMYLCASRPQGASNQPQHFGDGTRLSIL.

The gene calls are TRBV28 and TRBJ2-7; TRBD2 aligns across 14 bases. V was clipped by 5 bases and J by 7 bases; unmatched bases: 7. This CDR3 region has 15 residues. Per the germline V gene, CDR1 is MDHEN and CDR2 is SYDVKM. The CDR3 region has the DNA TGTGCCAGCAGTAAGGGACTAGCGGGAGTGGGGGAGCAGTACTTC. Its protein product is CASSKGLAGVGEQYF.

The gene calls are TRBV19 and TRBJ2-3; D may be TRBD2 (6 bases). This CDR3 is built from 16 residues. Germline V lookup: CDR1 LNHDA, CDR2 SQIVND (reference sequence). V was shortened by 2 bases and J by 4 bases, with 16 bases between the two germline ends. In DNA, the CDR3 is TGTGCCAGTAGTATATTCTCCCGGGGACTTCCAGATACGCAGTATTTT. This gives the protein CASSIFSRGLPDTQYF.

The chain uses TRBV19 and TRBJ2-1; 13 nucleotides align to TRBD2. CDR1 and CDR2 (germline): LNHDA, SQIVND (reference sequence). V gave up 1 base and J gave up 7 bases; unmatched junction bases: 4. The CDR3 spans 16 residues. The CDR3 nucleotides read TGTGCCAGTAGTATAGGAGGGACTAGCGGGGCGAATGAGCAGTTCTTC. Protein sequence: CASSIGGTSGANEQFF.

The chain joins TRBV7-2 to TRBJ2-5; D might be TRBD2 (5 bases). The CDR3 consists of 12 residues. V was pared by 7 bases and J by 5 bases, with 11 bases between. Germline CDR1 SGHTA, CDR2 FQGNSA. The CDR3 DNA reads TGTGCCAGCACCCGGGATGGGGAGACCCAGTACTTC. Protein sequence: CASTRDGETQYF. Variable domain in full (rest from reference TRBV7-2 and TRBJ2-5): GAGVSQSPSNKVTEKGKDVELRCDPISGHTALYWYRQSLGQGLEFLIYFQGNSAPDKSGLPSDRFSAERTGGSVSTLTIQRTQQEDSAVYLCASTRDGETQYFGPGTRLLVL.

This chain links TRBV7-3 with TRBJ1-2; no clear D. The CDR3 extends over 13 amino acids. Germline CDR1 reads SGHTA; CDR2 reads FQGTGA. V gave up 1 base and J gave up 5 bases, with 8 bases separating them. The CDR3, as DNA: TGTGCCAGCAGCTTAAGAGGTGGATATGGCTACACCTTC. This codes for CASSLRGGYGYTF. Complete variable domain (other parts from reference TRBV7-3 and TRBJ1-2): GAGVSQTPSNKVTEKGKYVELRCDPISGHTALYWYRQSLGQGPEFLIYFQGTGAADDSGLPNDRFFAVRPEGSVSTLKIQRTERGDSAVYLCASSLRGGYGYTFGSGTRLTVV.

The chain is built from TRBV4-2 and TRBJ1-1; 9 nucleotides align to TRBD1. The CDR3 length is 19 residues. V was pared by 1 base and J by 4 bases, with 16 bases of the junction left unmatched. Per the germline V gene, CDR1 is LGHNA and CDR2 is YNFKEQ. CDR3 amino acids: CASSQVPHMDRGRFTEAFF. CDR3 in DNA: TGTGCCAGCAGCCAAGTTCCCCACATGGACAGGGGAAGATTCACTGAAGCTTTCTTT.

The V and J genes are TRBV5-5 and TRBJ2-7; 7 nucleotides align to TRBD2. The CDR3 runs 13 residues. With V trimmed by 3 bases and J by 7 bases, 7 bases remained unmatched. Per germline, CDR1 SGHKS and CDR2 YYEKEE (reference sequence). As DNA, the CDR3 is TGTGCCAGCAGCTATTTAGCGGGTGGGGAGCAGTACTTC. Translation gives CASSYLAGGEQYF.

The chain links TRBV9 to TRBJ2-7; 7 bases are shared with TRBD2. The germline V gene has CDR1 SGDLS and CDR2 YYNGEE. V was clipped by 4 bases and J by 1 base; unmatched bases: 8. The CDR3 loop spans 15 amino acids. CDR3 nucleotide sequence: TGTGCCAGCAGCCCTAGCTCCGGGAGGTCCTACGAGCAGTACTTC. This sequence encodes CASSPSSGRSYEQYF.

The chain recombines TRBV9 with TRBJ1-1; D might be TRBD1 (6 bases). V lost 4 bases, J lost 10 bases, and 26 bases lay in between. The CDR3 is 16 amino acids. Germline CDR1 reads SGDLS; CDR2 reads YYNGEE. The CDR3 here is CASSPERSGGYAGAFF. Written as DNA, the CDR3 is TGTGCCAGCAGCCCCGAAAGGAGTGGGGGCTATGCTGGAGCTTTCTTT.

The V call is TRBV23-1, the J call TRBJ2-7; 8 positions match TRBD1. TRBV23-1 is an open reading frame, and its role is uncertain. This CDR3 spans 16 amino acids. With 2 bases clipped from V and 0 bases from J, the junction kept 6 bases outside the gene matches. The DNA for the CDR3 is TGCGCCAGCAGTCAACCGGGACAGGAGAACTCCTACGAGCAGTACGTC. Its translation is CASSQPGQENSYEQYV.

The chain combines TRBV9 with TRBJ1-3; the match to TRBD1 covers 7 bases. The ends lost 4 bases at V and 8 bases at J; junction bases unmatched: 12. There are 15 residues in the CDR3. CDR1 and CDR2 (germline): SGDLS, YYNGEE. The CDR3 DNA sequence: TGTGCCAGCAGCTTGGGACAGAACCCTTGGGACACCATATATTTT. It translates to CASSLGQNPWDTIYF. Full variable domain (outside the CDR3, taken from reference TRBV9 and TRBJ1-3): DSGVTQTPKHLITATGQRVTLRCSPRSGDLSVYWYQQSLDQGLQFLIQYYNGEERAKGNILERFSAQQFPDLHSELNLSSLELGDSALYFCASSLGQNPWDTIYFGEGSWLTVV.

The chain employs TRBV9 and TRBJ2-7, with D maybe TRBD2 (5 bases). V was clipped by 3 bases and J by 2 bases, with 18 bases between them. Germline loops: CDR1 SGDLS, CDR2 YYNGEE. The CDR3 spans 16 residues. The CDR3 DNA reads TGTGCCAGCAGCGCGGGGTATTTGGACCAGCCCTACGAGCAGTACTTC. It codes for CASSAGYLDQPYEQYF.

This chain links TRBV18 with TRBJ1-5, with 8 bases matching TRBD1. The germline V gene encodes CDR1 KGHSH and CDR2 LQKENI. The J segment lost 0 bases and the V segment lost 6 bases, leaving 4 bases of the junction unmatched. CDR3 length: 15 residues. CDR3 region: CASSPTGASNQPQHF. CDR3 nucleotides: TGTGCCAGCTCCCCGACAGGGGCTAGCAATCAGCCCCAGCATTTT. Supplemented by reference TRBV18 and TRBJ1-5, the full variable domain reads NAGVMQNPRHLVRRRGQEARLRCSPMKGHSHVYWYRQLPEEGLKFMVYLQKENIIDESGMPKERFSAEFPKEGPSILRIQQVVRGDSAAYFCASSPTGASNQPQHFGDGTRLSIL.

CDR3 region: CASRGQGASNQPQHF. In DNA form, the CDR3 reads TGTGCCAGCAGGGGACAGGGGGCCAGCAATCAGCCCCAGCATTTT. This chain connects TRBV6-6 to TRBJ1-5, with 12 bases identical to TRBD1. The J segment lost 1 base and the V segment lost 6 bases, leaving 1 base of the junction unmatched. Germline values: CDR1 MNHNY, CDR2 SVGAGI (reference sequence). CDR3 length equals 15 residues.

J is TRBJ1-4 and V is TRBV7-9; 9 bases align to TRBD1. CDR3 length equals 15 residues. V was clipped by 0 bases and J by 7 bases; unmatched bases: 3. Germline values: CDR1 SEHNR, CDR2 FQNEAQ (reference sequence). The CDR3 DNA reads as TGTGCCAGCAGCTTAGCCGGGACAGGGATTGAAAAACTGTTTTTT. Its protein is CASSLAGTGIEKLFF.

The gene calls are TRBV5-6 and TRBJ1-3, with D unresolved. The CDR3 covers 14 residues. Between the trimmed V and J ends, which lost 0 bases and 2 bases, there was a span of 6 bases. Germline values: CDR1 SGHDT, CDR2 YYEEEE. CDR3 protein: CASSLGRTGNTIYF. Here the CDR3 DNA reads TGTGCCAGCAGCTTGGGGAGAACTGGAAACACCATATATTTT.

The V call is TRBV6-5, the J call TRBJ1-6; D perhaps matches TRBD1 (5 bases). CDR1 is MNHEY, CDR2 SVGAGI, per germline. V was clipped by 0 bases and J by 5 bases, with 5 bases between them. The length of the CDR3 is 14 residues. The CDR3 reads CASSYSGDNSPLHF. The DNA for the CDR3 is TGTGCCAGCAGTTACTCAGGGGATAATTCACCCCTCCACTTT.

The V and J genes are TRBV5-1 and TRBJ1-5; 7 positions agree with TRBD1. V lost 0 bases and J lost 2; bases outside the gene matches: 2. Germline assignment: CDR1 SGHRS and CDR2 YFSETQ. There are 15 residues in the CDR3. CDR3 coding DNA: TGCGCCAGCAGCTTGGAGGGGGCAGGCAATCAGCCCCAGCATTTT. Translated: CASSLEGAGNQPQHF. Looking up the rest from reference TRBV5-1 and TRBJ1-5 gives the full variable domain: KAGVTQTPRYLIKTRGQQVTLSCSPISGHRSVSWYQQTPGQGLQFLFEYFSETQRNKGNFPGRFSGRQFSNSRSEMNVSTLELGDSALYLCASSLEGAGNQPQHFGDGTRLSIL.

This sequence joins TRBV6-5 and TRBJ1-2, with D hard to call. V was clipped by 6 bases and J by 4 bases, with 15 bases between them. Per germline, CDR1 MNHEY and CDR2 SVGAGI. This CDR3 has 14 residues. This chain's CDR3 is CASSPSGGVYGYTF. DNA of the CDR3: TGTGCCAGCAGCCCATCAGGCGGGGTCTATGGCTACACCTTC.

CDR3 amino acids: CASRTHRGPLNTEAFF. The CDR3 coding sequence is TGTGCCAGCAGGACACACAGGGGGCCCCTGAACACTGAAGCTTTCTTT. The V call is TRBV6-6, the J call TRBJ1-1; 9 positions agree with TRBD1. There are 16 residues in the CDR3. Trimming took 6 bases from V and 0 from J; bases not matched to a gene: 8. Germline V gene lookup returns CDR1 MNHNY and CDR2 SVGAGI (reference sequence).

On this clone itself: The identical CDR3 is also encoded by other nucleotide sequences in the sample. V is TRBV28 and J is TRBJ2-1; D is perhaps TRBD2 (5 bases). Germline-derived CDR1 and CDR2 are MDHEN and SYDVKM. V dropped 3 bases and J dropped 0 bases, with 9 bases sitting between them. CDR3 length: 15 amino acids. The CDR3 spells CASSFSGGSYNEQFF. In DNA form, the CDR3 reads TGTGCCAGCAGTTTCTCAGGAGGCTCCTACAATGAGCAGTTCTTC.

The chain carries TRBV7-9 and TRBJ1-3, with 9 bases that match TRBD1. Looked up from germline, CDR1 is SEHNR and CDR2 is FQNEAQ (reference sequence). J gave up 4 bases and V 6 bases, and 7 bases lay outside the gene matches. There are 15 residues in the CDR3. In DNA form, the CDR3 reads TGTGCCAGCAGTTGGGACAGGGCAGCCGGAAACACCATATATTTT. Translated: CASSWDRAAGNTIYF.

This chain connects TRBV24-1 to TRBJ2-7; possibly TRBD2 for D (5 bases). Germline assignment: CDR1 KGHDR and CDR2 SFDVKD. The CDR3 runs 13 residues. The V end lost 4 bases, the J end lost 5 bases, and 11 bases lay between the germline ends. DNA of the CDR3: TGTGCCACCAGTGACGCTTCGGGGAACGAGCAGTACTTC. Translating gives CATSDASGNEQYF.